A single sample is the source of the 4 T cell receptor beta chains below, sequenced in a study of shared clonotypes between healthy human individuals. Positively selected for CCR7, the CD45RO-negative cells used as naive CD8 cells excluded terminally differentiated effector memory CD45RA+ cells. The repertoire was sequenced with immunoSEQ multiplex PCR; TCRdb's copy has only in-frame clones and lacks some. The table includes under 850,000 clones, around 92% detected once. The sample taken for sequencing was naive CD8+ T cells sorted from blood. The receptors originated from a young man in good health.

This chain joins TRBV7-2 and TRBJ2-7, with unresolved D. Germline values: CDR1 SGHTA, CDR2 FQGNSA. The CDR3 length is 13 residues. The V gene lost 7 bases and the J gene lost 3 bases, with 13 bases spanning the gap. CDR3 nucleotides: TGTGCCAGCAACCTTGGCAGACACTACGAGCAGTACTTC. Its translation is CASNLGRHYEQYF.

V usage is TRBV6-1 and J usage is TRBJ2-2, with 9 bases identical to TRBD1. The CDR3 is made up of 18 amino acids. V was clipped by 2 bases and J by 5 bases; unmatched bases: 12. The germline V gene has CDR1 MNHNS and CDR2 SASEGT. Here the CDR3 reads CASSEQERRDRVTGELFF. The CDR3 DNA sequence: TGTGCCAGCAGTGAACAAGAAAGACGGGACAGGGTAACCGGGGAGCTGTTTTTT.

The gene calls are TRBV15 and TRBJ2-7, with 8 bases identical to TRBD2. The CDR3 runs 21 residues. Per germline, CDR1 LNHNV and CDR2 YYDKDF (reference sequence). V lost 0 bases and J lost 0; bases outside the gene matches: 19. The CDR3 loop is CATSRDLVGFSGRTPSYEQYF. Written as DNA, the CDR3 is TGTGCCACCAGCAGAGATCTCGTCGGGTTCAGCGGGAGAACCCCCTCCTACGAGCAGTACTTC.

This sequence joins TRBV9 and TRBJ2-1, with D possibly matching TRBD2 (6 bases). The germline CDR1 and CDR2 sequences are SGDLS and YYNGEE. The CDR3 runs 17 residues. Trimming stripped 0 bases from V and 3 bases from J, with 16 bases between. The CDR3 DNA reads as TGTGCCAGCAGCGTAGACCACATTAGCGGAAACTACAATGAGCAGTTCTTC. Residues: CASSVDHISGNYNEQFF.